Detailed here is one T cell receptor (beta chain). Its target is not known. Clones were read by immunoSEQ multiplex PCR, and TCRdb kept only the in-frame ones, dropping some. The sample has tens of thousands of clones, around nine tenths seen once. This record belongs to a study of PD-1 blockade in classical Hodgkin lymphoma. As for the study in general: Nivolumab was administered to patients intravenously at 3 mg/kg every 2 weeks.

Every patient had relapsed following autologous stem cell transplantation, and cohorts differed in brentuximab vedotin exposure. The CDR3 is 13 residues long. Trimming stripped 0 bases from V and 6 bases from J, with 8 bases between. The germline CDR1 and CDR2 sequences are SGHNT and YYREEE (reference sequence). Findings of the study overall: Prior to therapy, complete responders displayed diversity much like that of newly diagnosed patients.

This TCR was recovered from a human donor with classical Hodgkin lymphoma. The V gene is TRBV5-4, the J gene TRBJ2-3; D gene uncertain. The sample here was peripheral blood mononuclear cells (PBMCs), taken at baseline. CDR3 sequence reads: CASSLDRSDTQYF. As DNA, the CDR3 is TGTGCCAGCAGCTTGGATAGATCGGATACGCAGTATTTT.